These T cell receptor beta chains were read from a single sample in a study of T-cell reconstitution after alpha-beta-depleted transplantation in children. TCRdb reprocessed the PCR reads via MiXCR and lists one record per CDR3 protein. This table has some 460,000 distinct CDR3 sequences, roughly 17% appearing once. The sequencing here drew on PBMCs, mostly from graft donor cells, taken 360 days after TCRalphabeta/CD19-depleted stem cell transplant. These receptor sequences come from a boy under two years old who had a stem cell transplant for Wiskott-Aldrich syndrome, so the T cells may come from the graft donor. Each CDR3 is given with its conserved first and last residue. D genes are given only for firm matches. Clone size appears in some rows only: once, few, many, or a class for an expanded clone.

TRBJ2-1 TRBV6-2/TRBV6-3 . . TGTGCCAGCAGTTACCTCGGCGGCTTGAGCTCCTACAATGAGCAGTTCTTC CASSYLGGLSSYNEQFF
TRBJ2-1 TRBV11-2 TRBD2 few TGTGCCAGCAGCTTAGATCACGGACTAGCGTACAGCTCCTACAATGAGCAGTTCTTC CASSLDHGLAYSSYNEQFF
TRBJ2-7 TRBV2 TRBD1 . TGTGCCAGCAGTGAGTTCCGGGACAGAATCTCCTACGAGCAGTACTTC CASSEFRDRISYEQYF
TRBJ1-3 TRBV2 TRBD1 few TGTGCCAGCATCCCCGTTGACAGGGGGTATGGAAACACCATATATTTT CASIPVDRGYGNTIYF
TRBJ2-3 TRBV12-3/TRBV12-4 TRBD2 . TGTGCCAGCAGTTTACCTAGCGGGGTGGCGCAGTATTTT CASSLPSGVAQYF
TRBJ2-7 TRBV29-1 TRBD2 many TGCAGCGTCCAAAAGCGGGGCACAAGTGGACACGAGCAGTACTTC CSVQKRGTSGHEQYF
TRBJ1-5 TRBV18 . few TGTGCCAGCTCACCCGCCCTGATCAGGGAGAATCAGCCCCAGCATTTT CASSPALIRENQPQHF
TRBJ2-7 TRBV5-5 TRBD2 . TGTGCCAGCAGCTTGGAACTAGCGAATCGGGGTGGAGAGCAGTACTTC CASSLELANRGGEQYF
TRBJ1-1 TRBV20-1 . few TGCAGTGCAATAGGCACTGAAGCTTTCTTT CSAIGTEAFF
TRBJ2-2 TRBV28 . few TGTGCCAGCAGGGCCCCGGGCCGCGGGGAGCTGTTTTTT CASRAPGRGELFF
TRBJ2-7 TRBV10-3 TRBD2 . TGTGCCATCAGTGAGCCGGGGGGAGCGGGAGGAAGGGGGAACTACGAGCAGTACTTC CAISEPGGAGGRGNYEQYF
TRBJ1-2 TRBV27 TRBD1 . TGTGCCAGCAGTCCGTGGTCCGGGACAGCTAACTATGGCTACACCTTC CASSPWSGTANYGYTF
TRBJ1-1 TRBV18 . . TGTGCCAGCTCACCAATCCCCTTCGACAGGAACACTGAAGCTTTCTTT CASSPIPFDRNTEAFF
TRBJ2-1 TRBV12-3/TRBV12-4 . . TGTGCCAGCAGTTTTCAGGACCTCCACAATGAGCAGTTCTTC CASSFQDLHNEQFF
TRBJ1-4 TRBV6-1 . . TGTGCCAGCATTGCGGGCTTGGCTAATGAAAAACTGTTTTTT CASIAGLANEKLFF
TRBJ2-1 TRBV5-1 . . TGCGCCAGCAGTCGGGACTCCCCTTACAATGAGCAGTTCTTC CASSRDSPYNEQFF
TRBJ2-3 TRBV11-2 . many TGTGCCAGCAGCTTTCGGGAATCAGATACGCAGTATTTT CASSFRESDTQYF
TRBJ2-3 TRBV18 TRBD2 . TGTGCCAGCTCACCACCGAAGCGGGGACAGTATTTT CASSPPKRGQYF
TRBJ2-1 TRBV6-1 TRBD2 . TGTGCCAGCAGCCCGGGACTAGCGGGGTATAGCTCCTACAATGAGCAGTTCTTC CASSPGLAGYSSYNEQFF
TRBJ2-2 TRBV4-1 . . TGCGCCAGCAAGAAGGAGGGAATTAACACCGGGGAGCTGTTTTTT CASKKEGINTGELFF
TRBJ2-4 TRBV5-1 TRBD2 few TGCGCCAGCAGCTTCTCTATAACGGCTAGCGGTGGTACTAAGACCAAAAACATTCAGTACTTC CASSFSITASGGTKTKNIQYF
TRBJ1-3 TRBV2 . . TGTGCCAGCAGTGATAGGGTCGGAAACACCATATATTTT CASSDRVGNTIYF
TRBJ2-5 TRBV5-5 TRBD1 few TGTGCCAGCAGCTTGGCTATCGGGACAGGGGGCGTGAGAGAGACCCAGTACTTC CASSLAIGTGGVRETQYF
TRBJ2-7 TRBV5-1 TRBD2 . TGCGCCAGCAGCTTTACTAGCGGGATCTACGAGCAGTACTTC CASSFTSGIYEQYF
TRBJ2-5 TRBV12-3/TRBV12-4 . few TGTGCCAGCACGGGTAGCTGGTCCCCCGTAATAGGGGAGACCCAGTACTTC CASTGSWSPVIGETQYF
TRBJ2-5 TRBV15 . . TGTGCCACCAGCAGAGATCAGGCAGGGGAGGAGACCCAGTACTTC CATSRDQAGEETQYF